The 13 T cell receptor beta chains below come from one sample, sequenced in a study of T cells after posttransplantation cyclophosphamide (TCRdb year 2016). Library preparation used the immunoSEQ multiplex PCR assay. TCRdb re-hosts the immuneACCESS table, in-frame sequences only. Its copies lack some clones; in the studies checked, an unresolved V gene accounts for under half of them, and the cause for the rest is not known. The table shows about 30,000 clones here, with no singletons. The top ten constitute approximately 4.3% of the sample. The sequenced material came from PBMCs. Receptor source: a woman aged 25-40 years in good health and a related stem cell transplant donor.

This clone was counted many times. The chain has TRBV5-1 and TRBJ1-1; 7 positions match TRBD1. The CDR3 loop spans 14 amino acids. CDR1 is SGHRS, CDR2 YFSETQ, per germline. The ends lost 4 bases at V and 7 bases at J; junction bases unmatched: 10. The CDR3 DNA reads TGCGCCAGCAGCGCCTGGGACAGACTCCTTGAAGCTTTCTTT. Translated, it gives CASSAWDRLLEAFF. Filled out from reference TRBV5-1 and TRBJ1-1, the complete variable domain reads KAGVTQTPRYLIKTRGQQVTLSCSPISGHRSVSWYQQTPGQGLQFLFEYFSETQRNKGNFPGRFSGRQFSNSRSEMNVSTLELGDSALYLCASSAWDRLLEAFFGQGTRLTVV.

This clone was seen repeatedly, ten times or more. For the CDR3, the DNA is TGTGCCATCAGTGGGGACAGTTCTCGTCAGCCCCAGCATTTT. This sequence encodes CAISGDSSRQPQHF. The rearrangement uses TRBV10-3 and TRBJ1-5, with 7 positions matching TRBD1. Germline CDR1 ENHRY, CDR2 SYGVKD. The trim removed 4 bases at V and 6 bases at J, leaving 6 bases unmatched. The CDR3 contains 14 residues.

This clone was counted between two and nine times. The chain carries TRBV4-1 and TRBJ1-5; D is unclear. Trimming took off 0 bases at V and 4 bases at J, with 7 bases between the two ends. Germline V gene sequence: CDR1 MGHRA, CDR2 YSYEKL. The CDR3 is 14 amino acids. In DNA, the CDR3 is TGCGCCAGCAGCCAAGATACGGTGAATCAGCCCCAGCATTTT. This sequence encodes CASSQDTVNQPQHF.

In its sample, this clone was seen many times. V usage is TRBV4-3 and J usage is TRBJ2-1; 11 bases agree with TRBD2. The germline V gene has CDR1 LGHNA and CDR2 YSLEER. V lost 4 bases to trimming and J lost 4 bases; unmatched junction nucleotides: 6. This CDR3 comprises 16 residues. CDR3 loop: CASSPGIAGGYNEQFF. CDR3 nucleotide sequence: TGCGCCAGCAGCCCCGGAATAGCGGGGGGGTACAATGAGCAGTTCTTC.

This clone was detected only a few times. The chain employs TRBV18 and TRBJ2-5; D may be TRBD2 (5 bases). The germline V gene has CDR1 KGHSH and CDR2 LQKENI. Trimming cost V 3 bases and J 5 bases, with 10 bases left between them. The CDR3 runs to 13 residues. DNA of the CDR3: TGTGCCAGCTCACCGGTGACGGGGGAGACCCAGTACTTC. This translates into CASSPVTGETQYF.

This clone has ten or more counts. The chain joins TRBV27 to TRBJ2-1; TRBD2 aligns across 12 bases. The CDR3 has 15 amino acids. J was trimmed by 7 bases and V by 5 bases; bases with no gene match: 6. Germline CDR1 is MNHEY and CDR2 is SMNVEV (reference sequence). CDR3 DNA: TGTGCCAGCAGTGAGTCCCTAGCGGGGGGGAATGAGCAGTTCTTC. It encodes CASSESLAGGNEQFF.

This clone was seen at least ten times. This chain uses TRBV5-8 with TRBJ2-1; 9 nucleotides line up with TRBD1. V lost 3 bases and J lost 3; bases outside the gene matches: 7. In germline, CDR1 is SGHTS, CDR2 YDEGEE. This CDR3 has 16 amino acids. CDR3 nucleotide sequence: TGTGCCAGCAGCTGGGGGACAGGGTTGGGCTACAATGAGCAGTTCTTC. Residues: CASSWGTGLGYNEQFF. The full variable domain, with the rest looked up from reference TRBV5-8 and TRBJ2-1, is EAGVTQSPTHLIKTRGQQATLRCSPISGHTSVYWYQQALGLGLQFLLWYDEGEERNRGNFPPRFSGRQFPNYSSELNVNALELEDSALYLCASSWGTGLGYNEQFFGPGTRLTVL.

This clone was detected ten times or more. V and J are TRBV6-6 and TRBJ2-7; D is unclear. The germline CDR1 and CDR2 sequences are MNHNY and SVGAGI (reference sequence). This CDR3 contains 12 residues. V shed 6 bases and J shed 6 bases, with 12 bases lying between them. CDR3 in amino acids: CASRPGSREQYF. The CDR3 DNA reads TGTGCCAGCAGACCCGGGTCGCGCGAGCAGTACTTC.

The rearrangement links TRBV18 to TRBJ2-7, with D perhaps given as TRBD1 or TRBD2 (6 bases each). CDR1 and CDR2 (germline): KGHSH, LQKENI. V was cut by 3 bases and J by 3 bases, with 15 bases left in between. The CDR3 loop spans 15 amino acids. This CDR3 is CASSPRAGGGYEQYF. The CDR3 DNA reads TGTGCCAGCTCACCCCGGGCAGGAGGGGGCTACGAGCAGTACTTC.

This clone has a handful of counts. This chain connects TRBV7-8 to TRBJ1-5, with D uncertain. The germline V gene has CDR1 SGHVS and CDR2 FQNEAQ. The V gene lost 5 bases and the J gene lost 6 bases, with 11 bases spanning the gap. This CDR3 is 13 amino acids long. CDR3 in DNA: TGTGCCAGCAGCCCACCGTCGGGTCAGCCCCAGCATTTT. It specifies CASSPPSGQPQHF.

This clone has at least ten counts. The chain joins TRBV13 to TRBJ2-3; 10 nucleotides agree with TRBD1. Losses at the gene ends were 5 bases for V and 3 bases for J; bases not matched to a gene: 11. CDR3 length: 17 amino acids. Per germline, CDR1 PRHDT and CDR2 FYEKMQ (reference sequence). The CDR3 protein is CASSPRWSGQGTDTQYF. The DNA for the CDR3 is TGTGCCAGCAGCCCCAGATGGTCGGGACAGGGGACAGATACGCAGTATTTT. The whole variable domain, remainder taken from reference TRBV13 and TRBJ2-3, is AAGVIQSPRHLIKEKRETATLKCYPIPRHDTVYWYQQGPGQDPQFLISFYEKMQSDKGSIPDRFSAQQFSDYHSELNMSSLELGDSALYFCASSPRWSGQGTDTQYFGPGTRLTVL.

Ten or more counts support this clone. The V gene is TRBV28, the J gene TRBJ1-5, with D possibly being TRBD1 (5 bases). V was cut by 4 bases and J by 7 bases, with 11 bases left in between. CDR3 length: 13 amino acids. Germline assignment: CDR1 MDHEN and CDR2 SYDVKM. CDR3 nucleotide sequence: TGTGCCAGCAGTTACAGGATTAGGCAGCCCCAGCATTTT. Protein product: CASSYRIRQPQHF.

This clone was observed a handful of times. This chain connects TRBV5-1 to TRBJ2-2, with TRBD1 identical over 9 bases. Germline V lookup: CDR1 SGHRS, CDR2 YFSETQ. The CDR3 is 15 amino acids. With 3 bases clipped from V and 1 base from J, the junction kept 1 base outside the gene matches. DNA for the CDR3: TGCGCCAGCAGCTCGGGACAGGGGAACACCGGGGAGCTGTTTTTT. Residues: CASSSGQGNTGELFF.